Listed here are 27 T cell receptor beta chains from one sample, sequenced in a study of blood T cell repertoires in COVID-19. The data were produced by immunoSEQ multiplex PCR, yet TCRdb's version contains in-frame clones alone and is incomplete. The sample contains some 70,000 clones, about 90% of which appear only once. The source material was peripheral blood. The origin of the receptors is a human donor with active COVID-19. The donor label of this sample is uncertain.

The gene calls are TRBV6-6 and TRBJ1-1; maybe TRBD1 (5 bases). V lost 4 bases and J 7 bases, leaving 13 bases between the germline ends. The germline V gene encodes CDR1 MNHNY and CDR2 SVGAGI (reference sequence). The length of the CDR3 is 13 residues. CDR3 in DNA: TGTGCCAGCAGTTCCACCGGGGGTAATGAAGCTTTCTTT. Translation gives CASSSTGGNEAFF.

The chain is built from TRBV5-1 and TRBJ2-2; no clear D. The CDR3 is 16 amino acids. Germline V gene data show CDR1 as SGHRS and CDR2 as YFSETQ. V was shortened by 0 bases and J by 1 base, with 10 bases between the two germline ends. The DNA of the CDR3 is TGCGCCAGCAGCTTGGGACATAGGCTGAACACCGGGGAGCTGTTTTTT. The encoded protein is CASSLGHRLNTGELFF.

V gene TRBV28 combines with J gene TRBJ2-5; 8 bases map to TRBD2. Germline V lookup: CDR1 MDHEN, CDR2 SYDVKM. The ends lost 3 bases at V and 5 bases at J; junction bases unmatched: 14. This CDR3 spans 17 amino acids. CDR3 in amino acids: CASSFPIGAGERETQYF. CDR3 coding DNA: TGTGCCAGCAGTTTTCCGATCGGAGCGGGAGAGCGGGAGACCCAGTACTTC. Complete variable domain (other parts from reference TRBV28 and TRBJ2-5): DVKVTQSSRYLVKRTGEKVFLECVQDMDHENMFWYRQDPGLGLRLIYFSYDVKMKEKGDIPEGYSVSREKKERFSLILESASTNQTSMYLCASSFPIGAGERETQYFGPGTRLLVL.

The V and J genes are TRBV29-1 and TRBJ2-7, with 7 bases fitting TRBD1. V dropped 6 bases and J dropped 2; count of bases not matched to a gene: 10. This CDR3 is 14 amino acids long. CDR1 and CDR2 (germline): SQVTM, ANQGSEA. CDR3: CSVVTNRGPYEQYF. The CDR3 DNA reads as TGCAGCGTCGTCACCAACAGGGGACCCTACGAGCAGTACTTC.

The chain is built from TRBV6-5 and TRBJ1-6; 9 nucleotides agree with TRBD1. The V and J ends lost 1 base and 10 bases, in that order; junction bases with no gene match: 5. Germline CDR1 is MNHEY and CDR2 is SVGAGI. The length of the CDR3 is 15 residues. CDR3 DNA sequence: TGTGCCAGCAGTTACTTGGGACAGGGTCCCTCACCCCTCCACTTT. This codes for CASSYLGQGPSPLHF.

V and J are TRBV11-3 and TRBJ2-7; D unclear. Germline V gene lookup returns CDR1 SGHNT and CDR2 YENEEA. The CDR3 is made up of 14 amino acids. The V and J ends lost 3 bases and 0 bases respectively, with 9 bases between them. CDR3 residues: CASSFHESSYEQYF. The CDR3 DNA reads TGTGCCAGCAGCTTCCACGAGAGCTCCTACGAGCAGTACTTC.

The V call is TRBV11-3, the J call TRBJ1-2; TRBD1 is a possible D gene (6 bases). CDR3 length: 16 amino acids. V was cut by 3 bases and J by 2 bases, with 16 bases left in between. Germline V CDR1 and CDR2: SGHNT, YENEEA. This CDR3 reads CASSFQAQGSNYGYTF. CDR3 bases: TGTGCCAGCAGCTTTCAGGCACAGGGTTCGAACTATGGCTACACCTTC.

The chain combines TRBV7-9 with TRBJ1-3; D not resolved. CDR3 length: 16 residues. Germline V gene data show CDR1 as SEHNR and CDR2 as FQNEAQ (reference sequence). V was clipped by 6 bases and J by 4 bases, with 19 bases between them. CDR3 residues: CASSYDLGVSGNTIYF. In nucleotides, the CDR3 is TGTGCCAGCAGTTACGACCTCGGGGTTTCCGGAAACACCATATATTTT.

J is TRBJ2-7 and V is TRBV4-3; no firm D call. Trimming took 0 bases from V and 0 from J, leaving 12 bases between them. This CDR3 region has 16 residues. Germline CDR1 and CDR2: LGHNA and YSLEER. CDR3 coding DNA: TGCGCCAGCAGCCAAGATCGATCTAGAAGCTCCTACGAGCAGTACTTC. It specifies CASSQDRSRSSYEQYF.

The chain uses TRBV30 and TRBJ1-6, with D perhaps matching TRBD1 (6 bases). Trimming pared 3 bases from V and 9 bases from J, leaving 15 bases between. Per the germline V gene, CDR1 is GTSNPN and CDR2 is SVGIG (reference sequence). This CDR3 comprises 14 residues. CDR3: CAWRTRQVLSPLHF. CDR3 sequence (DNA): TGTGCCTGGAGAACTCGACAGGTTCTTTCACCCCTCCACTTT.

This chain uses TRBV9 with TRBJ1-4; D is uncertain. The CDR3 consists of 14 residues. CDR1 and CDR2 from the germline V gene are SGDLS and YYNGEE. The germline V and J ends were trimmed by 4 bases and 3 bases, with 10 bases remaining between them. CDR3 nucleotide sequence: TGTGCCAGCAGCCTGTCCGGGTCTAATGAAAAACTGTTTTTT. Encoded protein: CASSLSGSNEKLFF.

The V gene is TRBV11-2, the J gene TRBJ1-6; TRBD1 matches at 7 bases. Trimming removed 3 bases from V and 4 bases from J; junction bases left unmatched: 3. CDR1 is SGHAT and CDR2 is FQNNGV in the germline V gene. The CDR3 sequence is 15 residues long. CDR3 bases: TGTGCCAGCAGCTTCACGGGACAGTATAATTCACCCCTCCACTTT. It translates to CASSFTGQYNSPLHF.

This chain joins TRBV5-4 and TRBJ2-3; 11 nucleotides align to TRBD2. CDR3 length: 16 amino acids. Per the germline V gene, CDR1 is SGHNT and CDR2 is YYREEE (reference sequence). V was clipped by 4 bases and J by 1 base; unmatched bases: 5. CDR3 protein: CASSLELAGGTDTQYF. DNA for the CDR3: TGTGCCAGCAGCCTAGAACTAGCGGGAGGCACAGATACGCAGTATTTT.

In nucleotides, the CDR3 is TGTGCCAGTAGGGACAGGAGGTTAGGAAATGAGCAGTTCTTC. Its translation: CASRDRRLGNEQFF. The chain uses TRBV19 and TRBJ2-1, with 7 nucleotides matching TRBD1. CDR3 length equals 14 residues. J lost 7 bases, V lost 6 bases, and 9 bases had no gene match. Germline loops: CDR1 LNHDA, CDR2 SQIVND (reference sequence).

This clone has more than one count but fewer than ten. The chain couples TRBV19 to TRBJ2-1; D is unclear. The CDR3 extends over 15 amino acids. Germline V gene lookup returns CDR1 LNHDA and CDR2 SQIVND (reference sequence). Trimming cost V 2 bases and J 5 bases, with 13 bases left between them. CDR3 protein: CASSIRGSINNEQFF. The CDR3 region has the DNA TGTGCCAGTAGTATACGAGGCTCAATCAACAATGAGCAGTTCTTC.

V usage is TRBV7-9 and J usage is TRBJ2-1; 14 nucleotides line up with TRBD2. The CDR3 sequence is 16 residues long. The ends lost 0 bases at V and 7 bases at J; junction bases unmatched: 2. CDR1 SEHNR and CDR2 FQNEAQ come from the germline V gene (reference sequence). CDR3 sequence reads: CASSLATSGRVNEQFF. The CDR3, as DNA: TGTGCCAGCAGCTTAGCGACTAGCGGGAGGGTGAATGAGCAGTTCTTC.

The CDR3 protein is CASSLERGDTQYF. DNA of the CDR3: TGTGCCAGCAGCTTGGAGAGGGGGGATACGCAGTATTTT. This chain joins TRBV5-4 and TRBJ2-3, with D maybe TRBD1 (6 bases). CDR1 SGHNT and CDR2 YYREEE come from the germline V gene (reference sequence). V shed 0 bases and J shed 6 bases, with 8 bases lying between them. This CDR3 spans 13 amino acids.

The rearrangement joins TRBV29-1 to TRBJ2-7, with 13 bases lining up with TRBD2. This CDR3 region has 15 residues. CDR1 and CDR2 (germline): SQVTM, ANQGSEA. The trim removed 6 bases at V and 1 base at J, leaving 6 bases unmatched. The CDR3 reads CSVWTSGSGSYEQYF. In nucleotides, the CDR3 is TGCAGCGTCTGGACTAGCGGGAGTGGTTCCTACGAGCAGTACTTC.

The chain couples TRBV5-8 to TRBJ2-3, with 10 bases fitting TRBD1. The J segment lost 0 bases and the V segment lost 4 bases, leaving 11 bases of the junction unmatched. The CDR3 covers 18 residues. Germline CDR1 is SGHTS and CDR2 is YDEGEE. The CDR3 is CASSPDRGQRRSTDTQYF. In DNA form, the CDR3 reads TGTGCCAGCAGCCCCGACAGGGGGCAGCGTAGGAGCACAGATACGCAGTATTTT.

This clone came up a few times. CDR3 DNA sequence: TGTGCCTGGAGTGGCCGGGTCCCAAGTAATGAAAAACTGTTTTTT. Amino acid sequence: CAWSGRVPSNEKLFF. The V and J genes are TRBV30 and TRBJ1-4; no reliable D call. CDR1 and CDR2 from the germline V gene are GTSNPN and SVGIG (reference sequence). The CDR3 runs 15 residues. V shed 1 base and J shed 4 bases, with 13 bases lying between them.

CDR3 amino acids: CASRGGLDYGYTF. The CDR3 DNA reads TGTGCCAGCAGGGGGGGGCTTGACTATGGCTACACCTTC. The chain joins TRBV2 to TRBJ1-2, with D maybe TRBD1 (6 bases). V lost 6 bases and J 3 bases, leaving 11 bases between the germline ends. Germline V gene lookup returns CDR1 SNHLY and CDR2 FYNNEI. This CDR3 comprises 13 residues.

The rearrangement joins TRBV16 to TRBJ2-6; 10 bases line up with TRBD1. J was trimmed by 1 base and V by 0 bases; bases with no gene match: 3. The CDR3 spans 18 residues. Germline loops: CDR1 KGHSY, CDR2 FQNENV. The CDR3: CASSQSTGGYSGANVLTF. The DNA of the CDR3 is TGTGCCAGCAGCCAATCGACAGGGGGCTATTCTGGGGCCAACGTCCTGACTTTC.

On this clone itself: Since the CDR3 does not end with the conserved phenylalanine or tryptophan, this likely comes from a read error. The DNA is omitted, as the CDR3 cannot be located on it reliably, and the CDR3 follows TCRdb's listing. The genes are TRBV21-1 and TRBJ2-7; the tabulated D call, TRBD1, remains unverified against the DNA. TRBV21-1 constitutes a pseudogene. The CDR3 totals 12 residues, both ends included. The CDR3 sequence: CASSKANTGSPG.

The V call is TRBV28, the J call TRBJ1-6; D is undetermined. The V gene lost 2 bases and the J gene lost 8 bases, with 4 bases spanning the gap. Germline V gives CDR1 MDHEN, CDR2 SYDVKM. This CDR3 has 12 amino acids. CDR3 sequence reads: CASSLLDSPLHF. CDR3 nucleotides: TGTGCCAGCAGTTTACTTGATTCACCCCTCCACTTT.

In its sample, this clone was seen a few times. The CDR3 loop is CATSRGGLADHYEQYF. DNA of the CDR3: TGTGCCACCAGCAGAGGGGGACTAGCGGATCACTACGAGCAGTACTTC. The chain combines TRBV15 with TRBJ2-7, with 11 bases lining up with TRBD2. This CDR3 has 16 amino acids. The germline CDR1 and CDR2 sequences are LNHNV and YYDKDF (reference sequence). Losses at the gene ends were 1 base for V and 3 bases for J; bases not matched to a gene: 5.

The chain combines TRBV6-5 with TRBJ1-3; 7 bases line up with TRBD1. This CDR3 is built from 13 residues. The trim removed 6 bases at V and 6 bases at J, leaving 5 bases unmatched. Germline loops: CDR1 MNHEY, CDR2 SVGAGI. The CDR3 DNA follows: TGTGCCAGCAGGAGACAGGGCCCAAACACCATATATTTT. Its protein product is CASRRQGPNTIYF.

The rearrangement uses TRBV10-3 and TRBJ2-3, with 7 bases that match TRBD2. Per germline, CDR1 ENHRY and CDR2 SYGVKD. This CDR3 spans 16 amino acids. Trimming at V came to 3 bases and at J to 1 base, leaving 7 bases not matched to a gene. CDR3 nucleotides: TGTGCCATCAGTGAATCTAAGGCGGGAGGCACAGATACGCAGTATTTT. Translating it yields CAISESKAGGTDTQYF.